These T cell receptor beta chains were read from a single sample in a study of circulating and synovial CD4+ cells in juvenile arthritis. Clones were read by immunoSEQ multiplex PCR, and TCRdb kept only the in-frame ones, dropping some. Found here are over 15,000 clones, around 90% of them singletons; the top ten hold approximately 0.73%. Material: CD4+ T cells from blood. Every receptor here comes from a human donor with juvenile idiopathic arthritis. Each CDR3 is given with its conserved first and last residue. The order of the fields is V gene, J gene, CDR3 length, clone size, D gene, CDR3 DNA, CDR3 protein. The D gene is left open where the match is weak. Size is omitted from some rows. Given values are once, few, many or a class for expanded clones.

TRBV14	TRBJ2-5	11	once	.	TGTGCCAGCAGCCAAGATCTGACCCAGTACTTC	CASSQDLTQYF
TRBV14	TRBJ2-2	16	.	TRBD2	TGTGCCAGCAGCTCGTGGGCTAGCGGTAACACCGGGGAGCTGTTTTTT	CASSSWASGNTGELFF
TRBV18	TRBJ2-1	13	.	.	TGTGCCAGCTCACCACTTAGGACAGATGAGCAGTTCTTC	CASSPLRTDEQFF
TRBV18	TRBJ2-1	15	once	TRBD2	TGTGCCAGCTCACTGGGGACTAGCGCCTACAATGAGCAGTTCTTC	CASSLGTSAYNEQFF
TRBV19	TRBJ2-1	17	.	TRBD1	TGTGCCAGTAGTATAGTAGGCGGGACAGGGGTTTGGAATGAGCAGTTCTTC	CASSIVGGTGVWNEQFF
TRBV19	TRBJ1-6	15	few	TRBD1	TGTGCCAGTACCACGGACAGGGGGCGTAATTCACCCCTCCACTTT	CASTTDRGRNSPLHF
TRBV7-9	TRBJ2-7	14	.	.	TGTGCCAGCACCCAGGACAGCCAAAACTACGAGCAGTACTTC	CASTQDSQNYEQYF
TRBV23-1	TRBJ2-7	13	.	.	TGCGCCGCCCGAGTGGTATCTCGCTACGAGCAGTACTTC	CAARVVSRYEQYF
TRBV7-2	TRBJ2-2	15	.	TRBD2	TGTGCCAGCAGCTCAGCGGGGGGGCTCGCCGGGGAGCTGTTTTTT	CASSSAGGLAGELFF
TRBV7-9	TRBJ1-6	12	.	.	TGTGCCAGCAGAGTTAGCAATTCACCCCTCCACTTT	CASRVSNSPLHF
TRBV30	TRBJ1-4	14	once	.	TGTGCCTGGAGGCCGAACACGGACACAGAAAAACTGTTTTTT	CAWRPNTDTEKLFF
TRBV10-3	TRBJ2-7	14	.	TRBD1	TGTGCCATCAGGTTGTCAGGGGGCTCCTACGAGCAGTACTTC	CAIRLSGGSYEQYF
TRBV5-1	TRBJ2-7	14	.	.	TGCGCCAGCAGCTTGAAGACACCAACCTACGAGCAGTACTTC	CASSLKTPTYEQYF
TRBV19	TRBJ1-4	12	.	.	TGTGCCAGCCTGGAGGGAGTTGAAAAACTGTTTTTT	CASLEGVEKLFF
TRBV5-1	TRBJ1-3	16	.	TRBD1	TGCGCCAGCAGCCCCAATTCAGGGGGCTCTGGAAACACCATATATTTT	CASSPNSGGSGNTIYF
TRBV7-8	TRBJ2-5	14	.	TRBD2	TGTGCCAGCAGGGGACTAGCGGACGGACAGACCCAGTACTTC	CASRGLADGQTQYF
TRBV6-6	TRBJ2-3	15	few	TRBD2	TGTGCCAGCATTAACCTAGCGGGGGTATGGGATACGCAGTATTTT	CASINLAGVWDTQYF
TRBV29-1	TRBJ2-7	14	.	.	TGCAGCGTTGACCGGGACACACCACCCTACGAGCAGTACTTC	CSVDRDTPPYEQYF
TRBV7-3	TRBJ2-7	13	.	.	TGTGCCAGCAGCTTAATGCACAGGGCCGAGCAGTACTTC	CASSLMHRAEQYF
TRBV27	TRBJ2-1	16	few	TRBD2	TGTGCCAGCAGTTTACCCCCTAGCGGGAGGACGAATGAGCAGTTCTTC	CASSLPPSGRTNEQFF
TRBV30	TRBJ1-4	12	.	.	TGTGCACAAACAGGGTTGGGGGAAAAACTGTTTTTT	CAQTGLGEKLFF
TRBV6-6	TRBJ1-2	14	.	.	TGTGCCAGCAGTTACTCGTCCAGGGGTCATGGCTACACCTTC	CASSYSSRGHGYTF
TRBV5-6	TRBJ2-5	13	.	TRBD2	TGTGCCAGCAGCCCTTCGGGAGGGGAGACCCAGTACTTC	CASSPSGGETQYF